What follows are 32 T cell receptor beta chains derived from one specimen sequenced in a study of blood T cell repertoires in COVID-19. Produced via immunoSEQ multiplex PCR; TCRdb's table is partial and in-frame only. The table shows around 280,000 clones, with 90% occurring only once. The sequencing input was PBMCs or T cells enriched from blood (not recorded which). The source is a young woman with acute COVID-19.

The rearrangement joins TRBV5-1 to TRBJ1-2; 8 bases fit TRBD1. The V segment lost 3 bases and the J segment 8 bases; nucleotides outside the gene matches: 18. The CDR3 extends over 17 amino acids. Germline CDR1 SGHRS, CDR2 YFSETQ. In DNA, the CDR3 is TGCGCCAGCAGCTACCTCCGGGACAGGAACGATGCAGGCGGCTACACCTTC. Translation: CASSYLRDRNDAGGYTF.

The rearrangement links TRBV5-6 to TRBJ2-1; 9 nucleotides agree with TRBD2. Trimming removed 4 bases from V and 9 bases from J; junction bases left unmatched: 8. Per germline, CDR1 SGHDT and CDR2 YYEEEE. This CDR3 has 14 amino acids. The chain's CDR3 is CASSPTGTSFEQFF. The CDR3 nucleotides read TGTGCCAGCAGCCCAACCGGGACTAGCTTTGAGCAGTTCTTC.

As for this clone: Other DNA sequences from this sample encode an identical CDR3 as well. V is TRBV5-1 and J is TRBJ2-1, with a weak D call TRBD2 (5 bases). Trimming left V 0 bases short and J 7 bases short, with 5 bases between. CDR3 size: 12 residues. From germline, CDR1 is SGHRS and CDR2 YFSETQ. The CDR3 DNA follows: TGCGCCAGCAGCTTGGTAGCGAATGAGCAGTTCTTC. Amino acids: CASSLVANEQFF.

Only a few counts were recorded for this clone. Written as DNA, the CDR3 is TGTGCCAGCAGTTTAGGGTGGGACAGGACCTACGAGCAGTACTTC. Translated: CASSLGWDRTYEQYF. The V gene is TRBV27, the J gene TRBJ2-7; 8 nucleotides match TRBD1. The CDR3 contains 15 residues. Germline V gives CDR1 MNHEY, CDR2 SMNVEV (reference sequence). Trimming at V came to 2 bases and at J to 2 bases, leaving 5 bases not matched to a gene.

This chain uses TRBV14 with TRBJ2-7; TRBD2 aligns across 14 bases. CDR1 and CDR2 (germline): SGHDN, FVKESK. V trimming: 10 bases; J trimming: 7 bases; junction bases outside the gene matches: 9. The CDR3 extends over 14 amino acids. CDR3 in amino acids: CANLGLAGVGEQYF. DNA of the CDR3: TGTGCCAACCTGGGACTAGCGGGAGTAGGTGAGCAGTACTTC.

V gene TRBV27 combines with J gene TRBJ2-7, with 9 bases fitting TRBD1. Germline trimming cut 6 bases from V and 1 base from J; bases unmatched to any gene: 7. The CDR3 consists of 15 residues. Germline CDR1 is MNHEY and CDR2 is SMNVEV (reference sequence). This CDR3 reads CASRTGTGLSYEQYF. The DNA for the CDR3 is TGTGCCAGCAGGACGGGGACAGGGTTATCCTACGAGCAGTACTTC.

The chain joins TRBV3-1 (or the pseudogene TRBV3-2) to TRBJ1-4; 9 nucleotides line up with TRBD1. CDR1 is LGHDT, CDR2 YNNKEL, per germline (reference sequence). This CDR3 spans 17 amino acids. The V segment lost 2 bases and the J segment 0 bases; nucleotides outside the gene matches: 4. Written as DNA, the CDR3 is TGTGCCAGCAGCCAAAGGGGACAGGGTGCAACTAATGAAAAACTGTTTTTT. This sequence encodes CASSQRGQGATNEKLFF.

The gene calls are TRBV18 and TRBJ2-1; 11 nucleotides align to TRBD2. The CDR3 runs to 15 residues. J was trimmed by 4 bases and V by 8 bases; bases with no gene match: 7. From germline, CDR1 is KGHSH and CDR2 LQKENI. The CDR3 sequence: CASTDSSGRYNEQFF. The DNA of the CDR3 is TGTGCCAGCACCGATTCTAGCGGGAGGTACAATGAGCAGTTCTTC.

The V call is TRBV27, the J call TRBJ2-2; 8 bases map to TRBD2. There are 16 residues in the CDR3. After removal of 6 bases from V and 2 bases from J, the junction contained 8 bases not matched to a gene. Germline values: CDR1 MNHEY, CDR2 SMNVEV (reference sequence). The CDR3 reads CASSPYLAGNTGELFF. The CDR3 DNA is TGTGCCAGCAGCCCTTATCTAGCGGGTAACACCGGGGAGCTGTTTTTT.

The chain uses TRBV28 and TRBJ1-3, with D maybe TRBD1 (5 bases). The CDR3 is 16 amino acids. V was clipped by 6 bases and J by 0 bases, with 15 bases between them. Germline V gene lookup returns CDR1 MDHEN and CDR2 SYDVKM. CDR3 loop: CASSAPGHLSGNTIYF. CDR3 bases: TGTGCCAGCAGCGCCCCCGGACACCTCTCTGGAAACACCATATATTTT.

The CDR3 loop is CASSLDGQSNSPLHF. CDR3 DNA sequence: TGCGCCAGCAGCTTGGATGGACAGTCTAATTCACCCCTCCACTTT. The chain joins TRBV5-1 to TRBJ1-6; TRBD1 might be the D (6 bases). The CDR3 has 15 amino acids. Germline lookup yields CDR1 SGHRS and CDR2 YFSETQ. The V and J ends lost 0 bases and 6 bases respectively, with 10 bases between them.

This clone has more than one count but fewer than ten. The chain links TRBV19 to TRBJ1-5; the D gene is possibly TRBD1 (5 bases). The ends were cut back, 5 bases at V and 2 bases at J, with 13 bases in the middle. From germline, CDR1 is LNHDA and CDR2 SQIVND (reference sequence). The CDR3 has 15 residues. The CDR3 region has the DNA TGTGCCAGTAGTGTGATAGGGGCCCGCAATCAGCCCCAGCATTTT. Amino acids: CASSVIGARNQPQHF.

This clone came up once. The CDR3 DNA sequence: TGCAGCGTTGAAGACGCCGCGGGTGGCTACGAGCAGTACTTC. Translation gives CSVEDAAGGYEQYF. This chain uses TRBV29-1 with TRBJ2-7; TRBD2 might be the D (5 bases). The V gene lost 0 bases and the J gene lost 3 bases, with 12 bases spanning the gap. The CDR3 is made up of 14 amino acids. The germline V gene has CDR1 SQVTM and CDR2 ANQGSEA.

The rearrangement links TRBV28 to TRBJ2-1, with a possible D match to TRBD2 (5 bases). Germline lookup yields CDR1 MDHEN and CDR2 SYDVKM. Trimming took off 2 bases at V and 9 bases at J, with 17 bases between the two ends. The CDR3 length is 15 residues. CDR3 amino acids: CASSLVLANRVEQFF. The CDR3 nucleotides are TGTGCCAGCAGTTTAGTGCTAGCCAATAGGGTTGAGCAGTTCTTC.

The count of this clone is one. The chain recombines TRBV7-2 with TRBJ1-1, with D unresolved. V gave up 5 bases and J gave up 1 base, with 11 bases separating them. The germline gives CDR1 SGHTA, CDR2 FQGNSA. CDR3 length: 14 amino acids. The CDR3 here is CASSLPPGNTEAFF. The CDR3 coding sequence is TGTGCCAGCAGCCTACCCCCAGGGAACACTGAAGCTTTCTTT. The variable domain in full, with the rest retrieved from reference TRBV7-2 and TRBJ1-1, is GAGVSQSPSNKVTEKGKDVELRCDPISGHTALYWYRQSLGQGLEFLIYFQGNSAPDKSGLPSDRFSAERTGGSVSTLTIQRTQQEDSAVYLCASSLPPGNTEAFFGQGTRLTVV.

The CDR3 DNA follows: TGTGCCAGCAGCTCCTCGTCCAGCACAGATACGCAGTATTTT. Translating it yields CASSSSSSTDTQYF. The rearrangement links TRBV5-6 to TRBJ2-3, with D hard to call. The V gene lost 3 bases and the J gene lost 0 bases, with 8 bases spanning the gap. The CDR3 runs to 14 residues. CDR1 is SGHDT, CDR2 YYEEEE, per germline.

The chain combines TRBV21-1 with TRBJ2-7; TRBD2, the table's D call, was not compared with the DNA. TRBV21-1 is marked as a pseudogene. The CDR3 loop spans 19 amino acids. The DNA for the CDR3 is TGTGCCAGCAGCAAGGTCTTGACTAGCGGGAGGGCCTATCTCGACGAGCAGTACTTC. Its translation is CASSKVLTSGRAYLDEQYF.

The CDR3 nucleotides are TGTGCCAGCCTGGGGCGCGAACCATCTCGTCTGTACTTC. It is translated as CASLGREPSRLYF. V is TRBV19 and J is TRBJ2-7; possible D gene TRBD1, 5 bases. This CDR3 contains 13 residues. With 9 bases removed from V and 12 bases from J, the gap between germline ends came to 24 bases. CDR1 is LNHDA, CDR2 SQIVND, per germline (reference sequence). Filled out from reference TRBV19 and TRBJ2-7, the complete variable domain reads DGGITQSPKYLFRKEGQNVTLSCEQNLNHDAMYWYRQDPGQGLRLIYYSQIVNDFQKGDIAEGYSVSREKKESFPLTVTSAQKNPTAFYLCASLGREPSRLYFGPGTRLTVT.

The chain employs TRBV6-2 or TRBV6-3 and TRBJ2-5; D not certain. V lost 0 bases and J 3 bases, leaving 11 bases between the germline ends. CDR1 is MNHEY and CDR2 is SVGEGT in the germline V gene. This CDR3 spans 15 amino acids. DNA for the CDR3: TGTGCCAGCAGTTACTCGATTATCCAGGAAGAGACCCAGTACTTC. Protein product: CASSYSIIQEETQYF.

This rearrangement joins TRBV28 to TRBJ2-3, with a possible D match to TRBD2 (6 bases). The CDR3 runs 13 residues. The V and J ends lost 4 bases and 5 bases respectively, with 10 bases between them. Germline V CDR1 and CDR2: MDHEN, SYDVKM. The CDR3 region has the DNA TGTGCCAGCAGTTCCGGGAGCGTAGATACGCAGTATTTT. Amino acid sequence: CASSSGSVDTQYF.

This rearrangement joins TRBV7-3 to TRBJ2-2; D is undetermined. Germline V gives CDR1 SGHTA, CDR2 FQGTGA. This CDR3 has 16 amino acids. V shed 5 bases and J shed 0 bases, with 13 bases lying between them. CDR3 nucleotides: TGTGCCAGCAGCCTGGGCCTTCTCGCGAACACCGGGGAGCTGTTTTTT. Its protein is CASSLGLLANTGELFF.

The chain links TRBV28 to TRBJ2-1; 10 bases are shared with TRBD2. After removal of 4 bases from V and 7 bases from J, the junction contained 7 bases not matched to a gene. In germline, CDR1 is MDHEN, CDR2 SYDVKM. CDR3 length equals 15 residues. This chain's CDR3 is CASSSTAGGPNEQFF. The CDR3 bases are TGTGCCAGCAGTTCGACAGCGGGAGGGCCGAATGAGCAGTTCTTC.

Only a few counts were recorded for this clone. The J gene is TRBJ1-5, the V gene TRBV28; TRBD1 matches at 10 bases. This CDR3 spans 14 amino acids. CDR1 MDHEN and CDR2 SYDVKM come from the germline V gene. V trimming: 4 bases; J trimming: 4 bases; junction bases outside the gene matches: 1. CDR3 amino acids: CASSWGQGNQPQHF. The CDR3 DNA reads TGTGCCAGCAGTTGGGGACAGGGGAATCAGCCCCAGCATTTT.

This chain connects TRBV5-5 to TRBJ2-1; 9 bases are a match to TRBD2. The V gene end was trimmed by 4 bases and the J gene end by 3 bases; junction bases not matched to a gene: 11. Germline V gene data show CDR1 as SGHKS and CDR2 as YYEKEE (reference sequence). The CDR3 has 17 residues. CDR3 DNA sequence: TGTGCCAGCAGCCCAGTAGCGGGAGTAAGTAGCTACAATGAGCAGTTCTTC. It is translated as CASSPVAGVSSYNEQFF.

The chain links TRBV18 to TRBJ1-2; 10 bases map to TRBD1. V lost 4 bases to trimming and J lost 5 bases; unmatched junction nucleotides: 10. This CDR3 region has 16 residues. The germline CDR1 and CDR2 sequences are KGHSH and LQKENI. The DNA for the CDR3 is TGTGCCAGCTCACGGGGACGTGGACAGGGGGTATATGGCTACACCTTC. Amino acids: CASSRGRGQGVYGYTF.

V and J are TRBV19 and TRBJ2-3; 8 bases fit TRBD1. Germline assignment: CDR1 LNHDA and CDR2 SQIVND (reference sequence). V lost 3 bases and J lost 2; bases outside the gene matches: 7. The CDR3 is 16 amino acids. CDR3 DNA: TGTGCCAGTAGTATCAAGACAGGGGCTATCACAGATACGCAGTATTTT. Translating it yields CASSIKTGAITDTQYF.

A few counts support this clone. The V call is TRBV10-3, the J call TRBJ2-1, with 12 positions matching TRBD2. The germline V gene has CDR1 ENHRY and CDR2 SYGVKD. CDR3 length: 15 amino acids. Trimming removed 4 bases from V and 7 bases from J; junction bases left unmatched: 5. In nucleotides, the CDR3 is TGTGCCATCAGTGTTCTAGCGGGAGGGCTGAATGAGCAGTTCTTC. It translates to CAISVLAGGLNEQFF.

The genes are TRBV28 and TRBJ2-7; 8 nucleotides line up with TRBD1. V lost 6 bases and J lost 4; bases outside the gene matches: 8. CDR1 and CDR2 from the germline V gene are MDHEN and SYDVKM. CDR3 size: 14 residues. CDR3 residues: CASSLTGVKYEQYF. In DNA, the CDR3 is TGTGCCAGCAGCCTGACAGGGGTTAAGTACGAGCAGTACTTC.

A single count supports this clone. The chain employs TRBV28 and TRBJ1-6, with D tentatively TRBD1 (5 bases). The CDR3 is 12 residues long. V was clipped by 4 bases and J by 9 bases, with 7 bases between them. Germline-derived CDR1 and CDR2 are MDHEN and SYDVKM. CDR3 in DNA: TGTGCCAGCAGTTACGGGGGTTCACCCCTCCACTTT. It translates to CASSYGGSPLHF.

The CDR3 DNA reads as TGTGCCAGCAGGCGGGGTCCCTCAACGGGTGAAAAACTGTTTTTT. Translated: CASRRGPSTGEKLFF. This chain joins TRBV2 and TRBJ1-4, with D unclear. Trimming removed 6 bases at V and 7 bases at J, with 18 bases between. From germline, CDR1 is SNHLY and CDR2 FYNNEI. The CDR3 contains 15 residues.

This chain uses TRBV5-1 with TRBJ2-5; D remains ambiguous. Germline V CDR1 and CDR2: SGHRS, YFSETQ. This CDR3 has 12 residues. V was trimmed by 4 bases and J by 3 bases, leaving 7 bases between them. The CDR3 DNA follows: TGCGCCAGCAGCCGATTAGAAGAGACCCAGTACTTC. This translates into CASSRLEETQYF.

The rearrangement links TRBV2 to TRBJ1-2, with no clear D. In germline, CDR1 is SNHLY, CDR2 FYNNEI. This CDR3 is 13 amino acids long. Trimming pared 3 bases from V and 4 bases from J, leaving 9 bases between. The CDR3, as DNA: TGTGCCAGCAGTGAGGGCAGTCCCTATGGCTACACCTTC. Protein: CASSEGSPYGYTF.